What follows describes a single TCR beta chain. Trimming removed 5 bases from V and 3 bases from J, with 16 bases in between. CDR3 length: 16 residues. Looked up from germline, CDR1 is SGHVS and CDR2 is FQNEAQ. The sample belongs to a study of blood T cell repertoires in COVID-19. Clones were sequenced by immunoSEQ multiplex PCR, and TCRdb holds only the in-frame ones, with some missing. Of about 99,000 clones in the sample, approximately 80% were seen once. Sequencing used peripheral blood. The source of this sequence is a man in his sixties with acute or convalescent COVID-19. This rearrangement joins TRBV7-8 to TRBJ1-4; no reliable D call. The CDR3 region is CASSTLSRHSNEKLFF. CDR3 sequence (DNA): TGTGCCAGCAGCACCCTATCGCGACACTCTAATGAAAAACTGTTTTTT.